This T cell receptor (beta chain) was obtained from a study of OX40 agonist ivuxolimab in advanced cancers. Overall study context: The study gave patients intravenous ivuxolimab at 0.01 to 10 mg/kg every 2 weeks.

Sequenced by immunoSEQ multiplex PCR; TCRdb stores in-frame clones only, minus some. The sample includes around 38,000 clones, roughly 80% of them seen just once. Concerning this clone: Its antigen is as yet unknown.

The CDR3 length is 15 residues. Trimming shortened V by 1 base and J by 4 bases, and 10 bases separated the two germline ends. Germline lookup yields CDR1 SGHVS and CDR2 FNYEAQ. Overall study findings and caveats: At doses 0.1 to 3.0 mg/kg, CD4+ and CD8+ clones expanded.

The source is an adult with an advanced solid tumor such as melanoma, head and neck, liver or kidney cancer. The V call is TRBV7-6, the J call TRBJ2-2; D gene ambiguous. Sample: CD4+ or CD8+ T cells sorted from blood, taken in a trial of the OX40 agonist ivuxolimab. The CDR3 DNA is TGTGCCAGCAGCTTAGGCGGTACCGGCACCGGGGAGCTGTTTTTT. This sequence encodes CASSLGGTGTGELFF.